The 10 T cell receptor beta chains presented below share a single source sample, sequenced in a study of blood T cells in healthy people across ages. A second PCR of roughly 7 to 11 cycles used a sample-barcoded 5' primer and a J-beta primer mix. A single record per CDR3 protein comes from TCRdb applying MiXCR to the 5' RACE reads. The sample comprises 850,000 to 1,300,000 distinct CDR3 sequences, under 55% of which are singletons, and approximately 17% rests with the top ten. Sequenced material: blood. All receptors derive from a woman aged 55-69 years in good health.

This clonotype was detected only a few times. V usage is TRBV2 and J usage is TRBJ2-7; the match to TRBD1 covers 9 bases. Unmatched junction bases numbered 9, after V lost 6 bases and J lost 0 bases. The germline V gene has CDR1 SNHLY and CDR2 FYNNEI. CDR3 length: 16 residues. The CDR3 reads CASRGGTGRSSYEQYF. Written as DNA, the CDR3 is TGTGCCAGCAGAGGAGGGACAGGGAGAAGCTCCTACGAGCAGTACTTC.

V usage is TRBV6-2 or TRBV6-3 and J usage is TRBJ2-5, with 7 nucleotides matching TRBD1. This CDR3 comprises 12 residues. Germline CDR1 reads MNHEY; CDR2 reads SVGEGT. The V gene end was trimmed by 7 bases and the J gene end by 11 bases; junction bases not matched to a gene: 10. The CDR3: CASTEPGQEQYF. The CDR3 region has the DNA TGTGCCAGCACCGAACCCGGACAGGAGCAGTACTTC.

This rearrangement joins TRBV28 to TRBJ2-3; 7 positions match TRBD2. V lost 7 bases and J lost 1; bases outside the gene matches: 5. Germline lookup yields CDR1 MDHEN and CDR2 SYDVKM. The length of the CDR3 is 14 residues. CDR3 nucleotides: TGTGCCAGCACCTCTGGGGGGGGCACAGATACGCAGTATTTT. It specifies CASTSGGGTDTQYF. The whole variable domain, remainder taken from reference TRBV28 and TRBJ2-3, is DVKVTQSSRYLVKRTGEKVFLECVQDMDHENMFWYRQDPGLGLRLIYFSYDVKMKEKGDIPEGYSVSREKKERFSLILESASTNQTSMYLCASTSGGGTDTQYFGPGTRLTVL.

The chain joins TRBV6-6 to TRBJ1-5; maybe TRBD1 (5 bases). The CDR3 spans 14 residues. V dropped 0 bases and J dropped 5 bases, with 8 bases sitting between them. In germline, CDR1 is MNHNY, CDR2 SVGAGI (reference sequence). The CDR3 DNA follows: TGTGCCAGCAGTTACTCGTGGGGGGATCAGCCCCAGCATTTT. Its translation is CASSYSWGDQPQHF.

This chain joins TRBV7-3 and TRBJ2-3, with no clear D. The ends were cut back, 0 bases at V and 6 bases at J, with 10 bases in the middle. The CDR3 has 14 residues. Looked up from germline, CDR1 is SGHTA and CDR2 is FQGTGA. CDR3 in DNA: TGTGCCAGCAGCTTAACGAGTCGAGCGGATACGCAGTATTTT. As protein: CASSLTSRADTQYF.

This clonotype was seen only a few times. The chain links TRBV5-1 to TRBJ1-1; 8 nucleotides line up with TRBD1. Germline V gene lookup returns CDR1 SGHRS and CDR2 YFSETQ. The CDR3 length is 14 residues. V shed 0 bases and J 6 bases; nucleotides not matched to a gene: 4. The CDR3 loop is CASSLGDRFAEAFF. The CDR3 region has the DNA TGCGCCAGCAGCTTGGGGGACAGGTTCGCTGAAGCTTTCTTT.

This clonotype was detected only a few times. The genes are TRBV3-1 and TRBJ2-1; D is ambiguous. The germline CDR1 and CDR2 sequences are LGHDT and YNNKEL (reference sequence). The CDR3 runs to 15 residues. V lost 1 base and J lost 0, with 7 bases in between. CDR3 DNA sequence: TGTGCCAGCAGCCAAGCCGTCGGCTCCTACAATGAGCAGTTCTTC. Residues: CASSQAVGSYNEQFF.

This clonotype was observed a few times. The J gene is TRBJ2-3, the V gene TRBV7-3; D is undetermined. The CDR3 runs 14 residues. Per germline, CDR1 SGHTA and CDR2 FQGTGA. The V gene lost 5 bases and the J gene lost 7 bases, with 16 bases spanning the gap. The CDR3 here is CASSPEESAYTQYF. The CDR3 DNA sequence: TGTGCCAGCAGCCCCGAAGAGTCAGCCTATACGCAGTATTTT.

The chain joins TRBV6-5 to TRBJ2-1, with TRBD1 identical over 8 bases. The CDR3 covers 12 residues. V was clipped by 2 bases and J by 15 bases; unmatched bases: 6. CDR1 MNHEY and CDR2 SVGAGI come from the germline V gene. In nucleotides, the CDR3 is TGTGCCAGCAGTTACCCCGGACAGGGTACGTTCTTC. Protein product: CASSYPGQGTFF.

The chain links TRBV9 to TRBJ2-1; a possible D gene is TRBD2 (5 bases). Trimming removed 3 bases from V and 9 bases from J, with 19 bases in between. CDR3 length: 15 residues. The germline gives CDR1 SGDLS, CDR2 YYNGEE. The CDR3, as DNA: TGTGCCAGCAGCGCCTTCTCACTAGATTTCGGTGAGCAGTTCTTC. Its translation: CASSAFSLDFGEQFF. The full variable domain, completed using reference TRBV9 and TRBJ2-1, is DSGVTQTPKHLITATGQRVTLRCSPRSGDLSVYWYQQSLDQGLQFLIQYYNGEERAKGNILERFSAQQFPDLHSELNLSSLELGDSALYFCASSAFSLDFGEQFFGPGTRLTVL.